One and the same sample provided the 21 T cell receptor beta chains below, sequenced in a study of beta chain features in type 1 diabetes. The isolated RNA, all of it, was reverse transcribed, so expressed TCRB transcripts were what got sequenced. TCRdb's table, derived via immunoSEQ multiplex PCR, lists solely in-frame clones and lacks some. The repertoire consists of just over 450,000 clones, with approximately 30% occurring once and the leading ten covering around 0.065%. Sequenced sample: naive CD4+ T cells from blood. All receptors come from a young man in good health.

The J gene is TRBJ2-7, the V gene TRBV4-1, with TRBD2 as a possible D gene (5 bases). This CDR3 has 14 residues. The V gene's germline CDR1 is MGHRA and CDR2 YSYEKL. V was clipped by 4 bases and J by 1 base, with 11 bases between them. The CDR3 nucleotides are TGCGCCAGCAGCCCCCACGGGGATTCCTACGAGCAGTACTTC. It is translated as CASSPHGDSYEQYF.

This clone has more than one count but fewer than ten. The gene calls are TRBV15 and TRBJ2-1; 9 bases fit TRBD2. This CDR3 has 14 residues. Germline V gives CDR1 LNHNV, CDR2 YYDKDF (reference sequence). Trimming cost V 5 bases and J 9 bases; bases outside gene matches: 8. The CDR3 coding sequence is TGTGCCACCAGCGGGGGGCTAGCGGGATTTGAGCAGTTCTTC. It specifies CATSGGLAGFEQFF.

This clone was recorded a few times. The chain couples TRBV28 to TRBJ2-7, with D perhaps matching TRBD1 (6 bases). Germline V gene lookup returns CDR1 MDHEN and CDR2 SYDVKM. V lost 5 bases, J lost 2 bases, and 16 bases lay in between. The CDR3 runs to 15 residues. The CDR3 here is CASSPLVDRAYEQYF. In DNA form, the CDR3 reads TGTGCCAGCAGTCCACTCGTGGACAGAGCCTACGAGCAGTACTTC.

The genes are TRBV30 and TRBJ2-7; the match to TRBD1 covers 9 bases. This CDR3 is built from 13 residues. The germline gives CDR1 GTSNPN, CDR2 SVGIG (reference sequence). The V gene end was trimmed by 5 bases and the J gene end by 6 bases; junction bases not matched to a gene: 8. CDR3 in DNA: TGTGCCTGGGGACAGGGGTGGTCGACCGAGCAGTACTTC. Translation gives CAWGQGWSTEQYF.

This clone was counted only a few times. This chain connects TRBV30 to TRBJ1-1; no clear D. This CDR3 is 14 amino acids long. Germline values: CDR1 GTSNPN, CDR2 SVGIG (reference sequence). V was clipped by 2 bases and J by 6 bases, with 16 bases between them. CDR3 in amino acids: CAWSTRRGVAEAFF. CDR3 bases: TGTGCCTGGAGTACCCGGCGGGGAGTCGCTGAAGCTTTCTTT. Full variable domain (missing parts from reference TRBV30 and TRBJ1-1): SQTIHQWPATLVQPVGSPLSLECTVEGTSNPNLYWYRQAAGRGLQLLFYSVGIGQISSEVPQNLSASRPQDRQFILSSKKLLLSDSGFYLCAWSTRRGVAEAFFGQGTRLTVV.

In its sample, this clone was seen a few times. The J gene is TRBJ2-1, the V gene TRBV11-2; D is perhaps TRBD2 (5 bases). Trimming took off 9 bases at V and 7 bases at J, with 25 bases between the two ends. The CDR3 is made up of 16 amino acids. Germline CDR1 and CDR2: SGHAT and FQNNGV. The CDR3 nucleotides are TGTGCCAGTGCTGGACTCGGAAACCTCTCTCCTAATGAGCAGTTCTTC. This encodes CASAGLGNLSPNEQFF. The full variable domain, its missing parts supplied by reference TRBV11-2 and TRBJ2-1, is EAGVAQSPRYKIIEKRQSVAFWCNPISGHATLYWYQQILGQGPKLLIQFQNNGVVDDSQLPKDRFSAERLKGVDSTLKIQPAKLEDSAVYLCASAGLGNLSPNEQFFGPGTRLTVL.

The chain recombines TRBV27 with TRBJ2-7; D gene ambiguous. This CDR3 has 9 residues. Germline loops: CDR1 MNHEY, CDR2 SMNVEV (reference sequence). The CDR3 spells CASSAFHGV. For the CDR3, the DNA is TGTGCCAGCAGTGCGTTTCACGGGGTC.

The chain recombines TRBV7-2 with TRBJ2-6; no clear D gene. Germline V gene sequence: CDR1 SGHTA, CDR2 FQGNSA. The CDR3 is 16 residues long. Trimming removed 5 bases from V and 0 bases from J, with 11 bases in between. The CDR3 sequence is CASSPEKISGANVLTF. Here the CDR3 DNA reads TGTGCCAGCAGCCCAGAGAAGATCTCTGGGGCCAACGTCCTGACTTTC.

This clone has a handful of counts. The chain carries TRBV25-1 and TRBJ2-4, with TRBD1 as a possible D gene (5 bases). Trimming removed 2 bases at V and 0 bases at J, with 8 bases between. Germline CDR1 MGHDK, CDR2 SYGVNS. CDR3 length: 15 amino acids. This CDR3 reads CASSEAGLAKNIQYF. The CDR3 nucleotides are TGTGCCAGCAGTGAAGCAGGGCTAGCCAAAAACATTCAGTACTTC.

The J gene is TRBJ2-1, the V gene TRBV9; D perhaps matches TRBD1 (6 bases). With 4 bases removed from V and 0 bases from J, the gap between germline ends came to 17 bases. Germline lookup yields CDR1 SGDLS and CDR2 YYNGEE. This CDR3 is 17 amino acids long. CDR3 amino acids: CASSPRPGVSSYNEQFF. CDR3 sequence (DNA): TGTGCCAGCAGCCCGAGGCCAGGGGTCAGCTCCTACAATGAGCAGTTCTTC.

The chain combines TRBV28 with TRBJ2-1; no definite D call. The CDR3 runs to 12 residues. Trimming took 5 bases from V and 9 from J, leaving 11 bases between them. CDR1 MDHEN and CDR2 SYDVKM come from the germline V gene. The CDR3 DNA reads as TGTGCCAGCAGTCTGGTAGGCGGTGAGCAGTTCTTC. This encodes CASSLVGGEQFF.

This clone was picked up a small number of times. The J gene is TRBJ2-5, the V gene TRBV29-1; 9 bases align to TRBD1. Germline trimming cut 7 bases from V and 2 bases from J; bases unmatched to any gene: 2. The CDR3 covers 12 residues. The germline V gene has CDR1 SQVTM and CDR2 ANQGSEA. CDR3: CSAGQGQETQYF. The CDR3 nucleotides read TGCAGCGCCGGACAGGGGCAAGAGACCCAGTACTTC.

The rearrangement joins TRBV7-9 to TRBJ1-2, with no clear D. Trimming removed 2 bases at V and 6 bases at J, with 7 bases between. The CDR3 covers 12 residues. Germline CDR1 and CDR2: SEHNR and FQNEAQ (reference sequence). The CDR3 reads CASSLIGNGYTF. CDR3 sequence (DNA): TGTGCCAGCAGCTTAATCGGGAATGGCTACACCTTC.

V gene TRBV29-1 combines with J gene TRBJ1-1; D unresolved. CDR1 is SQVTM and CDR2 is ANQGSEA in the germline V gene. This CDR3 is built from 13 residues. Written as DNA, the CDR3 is TGCACCTGCGTAGGTCACAAGAACACTGAAGCTTTCTTT. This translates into CTCVGHKNTEAFF.

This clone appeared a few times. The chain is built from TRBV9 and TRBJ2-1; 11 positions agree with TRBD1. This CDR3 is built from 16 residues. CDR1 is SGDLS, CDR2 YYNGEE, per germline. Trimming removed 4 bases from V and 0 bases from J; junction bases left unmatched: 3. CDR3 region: CASSMGQGVSYNEQFF. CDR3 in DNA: TGTGCCAGCAGCATGGGACAGGGGGTCTCCTACAATGAGCAGTTCTTC. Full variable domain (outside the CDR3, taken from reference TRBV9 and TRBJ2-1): DSGVTQTPKHLITATGQRVTLRCSPRSGDLSVYWYQQSLDQGLQFLIQYYNGEERAKGNILERFSAQQFPDLHSELNLSSLELGDSALYFCASSMGQGVSYNEQFFGPGTRLTVL.

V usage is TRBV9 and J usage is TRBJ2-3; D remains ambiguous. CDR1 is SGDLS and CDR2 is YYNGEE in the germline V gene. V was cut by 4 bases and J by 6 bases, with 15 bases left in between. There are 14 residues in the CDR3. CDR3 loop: CASSPHVDGDTQYF. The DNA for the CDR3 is TGTGCCAGCAGCCCACATGTCGACGGGGATACGCAGTATTTT.

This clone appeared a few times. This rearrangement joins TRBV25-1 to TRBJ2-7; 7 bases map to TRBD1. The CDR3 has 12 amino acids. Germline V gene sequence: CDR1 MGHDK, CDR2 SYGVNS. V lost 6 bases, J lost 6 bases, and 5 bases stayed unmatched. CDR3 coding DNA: TGTGCCAGCAGCTACGACAGGGTCGAGCAGTACTTC. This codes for CASSYDRVEQYF.

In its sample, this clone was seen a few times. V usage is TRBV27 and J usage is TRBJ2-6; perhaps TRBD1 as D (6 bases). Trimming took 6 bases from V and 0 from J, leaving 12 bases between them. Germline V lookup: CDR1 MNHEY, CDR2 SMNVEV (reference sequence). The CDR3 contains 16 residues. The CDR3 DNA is TGTGCCAGCAGCCTACAGGGTGCCTCTGGGGCCAACGTCCTGACTTTC. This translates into CASSLQGASGANVLTF.

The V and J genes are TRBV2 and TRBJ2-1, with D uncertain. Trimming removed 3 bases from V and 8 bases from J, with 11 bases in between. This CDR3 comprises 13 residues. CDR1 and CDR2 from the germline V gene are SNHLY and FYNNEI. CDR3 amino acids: CASSEGWRHEQFF. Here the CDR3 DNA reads TGTGCCAGCAGTGAGGGGTGGCGCCATGAGCAGTTCTTC. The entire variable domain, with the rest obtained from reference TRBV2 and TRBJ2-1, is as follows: EPEVTQTPSHQVTQMGQEVILRCVPISNHLYFYWYRQILGQKVEFLVSFYNNEISEKSEIFDDQFSVERPDGSNFTLKIRSTKLEDSAMYFCASSEGWRHEQFFGPGTRLTVL.

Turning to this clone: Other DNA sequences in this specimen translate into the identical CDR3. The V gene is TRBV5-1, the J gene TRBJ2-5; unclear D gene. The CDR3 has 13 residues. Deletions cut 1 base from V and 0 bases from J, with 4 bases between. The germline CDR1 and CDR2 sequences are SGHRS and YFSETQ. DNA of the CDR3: TGCGCCAGCAGCTTGTCAAACCAAGAGACCCAGTACTTC. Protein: CASSLSNQETQYF.

The CDR3 DNA is TGCGCCAGCAGCTTGGCGTCAGCAACTTTCTACAATGAGCAGTTCTTC. It codes for CASSLASATFYNEQFF. The V call is TRBV5-1, the J call TRBJ2-1; no firm D call. This CDR3 is built from 16 residues. From germline, CDR1 is SGHRS and CDR2 YFSETQ. The ends were cut back, 0 bases at V and 3 bases at J, with 13 bases in the middle.